This entry is about one T cell receptor beta chain. Its cognate antigen is unknown. CDR3 length equals 18 residues. V lost 5 bases to trimming and J lost 2 bases; unmatched junction nucleotides: 12. This record belongs to a study of CD8 T cells in ankylosing spondylitis. Findings of the study overall: Disease-linked clones bore a CD8+ phenotype and were relatively rare in peripheral blood.

Each CDR3 protein gets one entry after TCRdb re-called the 5' RACE reads with MiXCR. This table has 84,000 or so distinct CDR3 sequences, around 26% appearing once. The clonotype comes from a male donor with ankylosing spondylitis or in good health (not recorded which). Sequences were obtained from blood, either unsorted or a sorted T cell fraction (not recorded which). This chain links TRBV12-3 or TRBV12-4 with TRBJ2-5; 12 nucleotides agree with TRBD2. The CDR3 bases are TGTGCCAGCAGTCCATCGACTAGCGGGAGTCACTCACAAGAGACCCAGTACTTC. Translating it yields CASSPSTSGSHSQETQYF.